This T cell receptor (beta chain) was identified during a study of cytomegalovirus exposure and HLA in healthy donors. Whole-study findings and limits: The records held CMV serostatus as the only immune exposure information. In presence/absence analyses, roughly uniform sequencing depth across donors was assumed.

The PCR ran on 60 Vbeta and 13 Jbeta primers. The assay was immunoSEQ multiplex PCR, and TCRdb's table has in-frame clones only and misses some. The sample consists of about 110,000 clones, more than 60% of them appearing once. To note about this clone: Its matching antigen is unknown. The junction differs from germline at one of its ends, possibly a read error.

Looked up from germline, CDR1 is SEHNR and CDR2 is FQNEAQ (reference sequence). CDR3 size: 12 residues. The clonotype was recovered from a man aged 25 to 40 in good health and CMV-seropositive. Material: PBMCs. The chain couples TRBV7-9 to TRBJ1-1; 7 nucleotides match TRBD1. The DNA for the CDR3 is TGTTCCAGCAGCACCCAGGGGGCTGAAGCTTTCTTT. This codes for CSSSTQGAEAFF. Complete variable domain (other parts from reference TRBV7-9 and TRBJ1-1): DTGVSQNPRHKITKRGQNVTFRCDPISEHNRLYWYRQTLGQGPEFLTYFQNEAQLEKSRLLSDRFSAERPKGSFSTLEIQRTEQGDSAMYLCSSSTQGAEAFFGQGTRLTVV.